The clone carrying this T cell receptor (beta chain) was detected only once. J gave up 8 bases and V 4 bases, and 6 bases lay outside the gene matches. Germline loops: CDR1 SGHRS, CDR2 YFSETQ. There are 13 residues in the CDR3. The entry originates in a study of blood T cell repertoires in COVID-19. Original processing notes: Scientists estimated how many nucleated cells there were by amplifying reference gene primers. Using immunoSEQ multiplex PCR, the repertoire was profiled, and TCRdb retains in-frame clones only, with some absent. The V and J calls and clone size were taken over from that table, and D and trimming were inferred from the DNA. The data hold about 120,000 clones, with over 75% observed a single time.

The TCR sequence derives from a woman older than 75 with active or convalescent COVID-19. Sequenced: peripheral blood. The rearrangement uses TRBV5-1 and TRBJ2-5; 9 bases fit TRBD1. The CDR3 DNA reads TGCGCCAGCAGCCTGGGACAGGGAGGAACCCAGTACTTC. Translating gives CASSLGQGGTQYF.